Below, one T cell receptor (beta chain) is given with its context. Its antigen is currently not known. No much larger clone exists at a distance of one base, and base qualities are not known. The data were obtained in a study of cytomegalovirus exposure and HLA in healthy donors (dated by TCRdb to the late 2010s). Some background on the complete study: In an earlier analysis of 450 to 750 of the donors, approximately 260 Gb of sequence data and 100 million or so unique TCR beta sequences from about 179 million T cells were reported. About 320 gigabases of sequencing data and roughly 90 million unique TCR sequences were included in an early release covering 500 to 750 HLA-typed donors. Of the roughly 410 genotyped donors, approximately 81% were placed in the genetic ancestry cluster associated with self-reported Caucasian donors. The study was designed to test whether signatures of past pathogen exposure could be identified by cataloging public T cell receptors. The study profiled the T cell repertoires of 500 to 800 subjects by immunosequencing and related them to cytomegalovirus serostatus. Along with the approximately 700-subject first cohort, a separate validation cohort of over 90 different subjects was used. High-throughput TCR immunosequencing, statistical association of individual TCRs with disease status, and machine learning were combined to predict cytomegalovirus infection status. To study patterns of TCR occurrence, a later analysis re-analyzed previously published TCR beta repertoires from around 670 donors and added high-resolution HLA genotyping. The later analysis used no new phenotypic data to find candidate immune exposures, relying instead on TCR beta sequences and their occurrence across donors. An earlier analysis of some 500 of the donors used high-throughput TCR beta sequencing to judge whether each TCR beta V gene segment behaved as functional or pseudogenic. Donor age, sex, ethnicity and CMV serostatus were collected together with the repertoire data. A later genetic analysis used genome-wide SNP genotypes for about 55% of the 666 donors, treating that subset as a discovery cohort. All discovery cohort repertoires had been generated on a single sequencing platform. HLA typing covered class I and class II loci at four-digit resolution. Typing coverage varied by locus: roughly 620-640 donors for A, B, C, DRB1 and DQB1; approximately 520 for DQA1; 600 to 610 for DPA1; 450 to 480 for DPB1. Four or five DR-DQ haplotypes were handled as single units for association and clustering because linkage in the cohort was strong. Across around 400 genotyped donors of the cohort, an average of about 240,000 unique TCR beta nucleotide sequences per donor were sequenced, and approximately 17% of those sequences were non-productive. Summary of the overall study and its limitations: A group of highly shared sequence variants was considered likely to be a technical artifact of the sequencing pipeline. Linkage disequilibrium might explain the correlated functional status among segregating V segments, but an unknown experimental factor could not be excluded. According to a later genetic analysis, donors in an Asian-associated ancestry cluster had fewer N-insertions in productive TCRs than the approximately 670-donor mean. Most TCR sequences were seen in very few donors, while some public TCRs were found in many individuals. In a later analysis, several top co-occurrence clusters were reported to appear linked to parvovirus B19, influenza, CMV and Epstein-Barr virus. Some IMGT-functional V segments, including TRBV6-2 and TRBV6-3, could not be distinguished by the 87-base-pair reads and were therefore excluded. According to the authors, the approach could potentially be generalized to other disease states and immunological phenotypes. A further reported finding was that TCR beta sequences accurately predicted the HLA-A and HLA-B alleles for most subjects in the first cohort. Strong co-occurrence of HLA alleles, especially DR and DQ, made assigning TCR associations to individual alleles difficult. Because HLA typing was missing for some donors at each locus, association tests included only the typed subset. In a later analysis, TCR association rates were found to vary across HLA loci, with the most associated TCRs seen for DRB1 alleles and the fewest for HLA-C alleles. The study gave a list of around 170 TCR beta chains associated with cytomegalovirus. Cytomegalovirus status was reported to be diagnosed by the classifier with high specificity and sensitivity in both the original and validation cohorts. Specific HLA alleles were associated with over 15,000 TCR beta sequences at a false discovery rate of 0.05 in a later analysis. The earlier analysis of 587 of the donors excluded around 17 rarely observed V segments, including chromosome 9 orphons, because counts were too low. For the cohort, immune exposure information was limited to CMV serostatus. This cohort had only TCR beta chains sequenced, and the lack of alpha or paired-chain data limited which features could be detected. In an earlier analysis of 587 of the donors, most TCR beta V segments appeared in productive rearrangements about 87% or about 30% of the time, broadly matching IMGT annotations. Three of the identified cytomegalovirus-associated TCR beta chains were confirmed in vitro to be specific for cytomegalovirus antigens. Presence/absence analyses assumed roughly uniform sequencing depth across donors, an assumption that may not hold. Compared with equally common non-associated chains, HLA-associated TCR beta chains in a later analysis were more clonally expanded and had lower generation probabilities. In a later genetic analysis, a missense DCLRE1C variant was associated with V-gene and J-gene trimming of TCR beta chains, and the association was replicated in an independent cohort. Most CMV-associated TCR beta chains appeared to be HLA-restricted in a later analysis, and the HLA associations seemed to be driven largely by CMV exposure.

V and J lose 7 bases and 6 bases, and a span of 10 bases separates them. There are 11 amino acids in the CDR3, from cysteine to phenylalanine inclusive. Only the CDR3 region is kept as DNA, spanning 33 bases read in frame from base 1. CDR1 and CDR2, per the germline V gene (reference sequence), are WNHNN and SYGVQD. Libraries were built with the immunoSEQ multiplex PCR assay. For the multiplex PCR, a mixture combining 60 forward primers for TCR Vbeta segments and 13 reverse primers for TCR Jbeta segments was used. A multiplex PCR assay on genomic DNA amplified the CDR3 region of rearranged TCR beta genes. The amplified TCR beta libraries were sequenced on the Illumina HiSeq System as 87-base-pair reads. Regarding the original processing steps: Across the roughly 700 repertoires, a later analysis counted 80 million or so unique TCR beta chains, 9 million to 14 million of which were shared by at least two donors. Raw reads were error-corrected and collapsed into unique sequences by a nearest-neighbor algorithm in which closely related sequences were merged to remove PCR and sequencing errors. V, D and J gene segments were assigned by aligning CDR3 sequences to IMGT reference sequences. For a sequence to be retained, a match of at least six nucleotides was required to both a V gene segment and a J gene segment. A rearrangement was called productive if the CDR3 had no stop codons and remained in frame with V and J, and every other rearrangement was called non-productive. CDR3 was defined by IMGT convention, running from the second conserved V-encoded cysteine to the conserved J-encoded phenylalanine. The earlier analysis of 587 of the donors excluded sequences that lacked an unambiguous match to a single V gene segment. In an earlier analysis of 587 of the donors, V segments were called functional above 56.7% productive rearrangements and were called segregating when the between-donor standard deviation exceeded 5%. To diagnose cytomegalovirus status from the catalog of TCR beta chain sequences, a statistical classification framework was built. V and J gene assignment, in a later analysis, came from comparing TCR nucleotide sequences with IMGT/GENE-DB human TR gene sequences. In a later analysis, CDR3 sequences and most-parsimonious VDJ recombination scenarios were assigned using the TCRdist pipeline. In a later analysis, each TCR beta chain was defined by its CDR3 amino acid sequence together with its V-gene family, and reads without a unique V-gene family were excluded. In a later analysis, approximately 640 highly shared, low-generation-probability nucleotide sequences were removed to address suspected cross-contamination and a sequencing artifact. In a later analysis, a clonal expansion index for each public chain was calculated from normalized within-repertoire ranks of inferred template counts. In a later analysis, generation probabilities were computed with a VDJ recombination model fitted to out-of-frame rearrangements, and the resulting probabilities were checked against IGoR. Hypergeometric tests were used in a later analysis to score TCR-TCR, TCR-HLA and TCR-CMV co-occurrence, with a repertoire-size bias correction applied to the TCR pairs. In a later analysis, false discovery rates were estimated by permuting HLA or CMV assignments 20 times. In a later analysis, co-occurring TCRs were grouped using DBSCAN, with TCRdist sequence similarity added in when clustering inside HLA-allele-positive subsets. Repertoires with fewer than 30,000 or more than 120,000 public chains, plus five repertoires with anomalous nucleotide sharing, were excluded from co-occurrence clustering. Held by TCRdb, this immuneACCESS table contains in-frame sequences only and omits some clones. Under half of the omission traces to an unresolved V gene where checked; the cause of the rest is unknown. V, J and clone size reflect that table, while D and trimming were determined from the DNA. This sample holds roughly 120,000 clones; 75% to 85% were observed only once. About 3% of the sample comes from the top ten.

The cohort consisted of some 670 healthy bone marrow donors. At the time of sampling, every cohort member was nominally healthy, though immune exposures that went unrecorded were likely present. The donor was CMV seropositive and belonged to the group of 250 to 300 seropositive cohort members. Each donor provided a peripheral blood sample, and peripheral blood mononuclear cells were used for TCR beta sequencing. The Qiagen DNeasy Blood Extraction Kit was used to extract genomic DNA from the blood cell samples. The source material was PBMCs. The chain is assembled from TRBV10-1 and TRBJ2-7, with no confidently assigned D gene. The clonotype was recovered from a woman aged 18-35 years in good health and CMV-seropositive. The DNA sequence follows: TGCGCCAGCATCCGACATAGCGAGCAGTACTTC. It encodes CASIRHSEQYF.